What follows are 29 T cell receptor beta chains derived from one specimen sequenced in a study of T cell clones after liver transplantation. The table came from immunoSEQ multiplex PCR; TCRdb's copy has only in-frame clones and leaves some out. The sample has approximately 51,000 clones; 86% are singletons. Specimen: CD8+ T cells from blood, collected 12 months after liver transplant. The receptor source for this set is a human patient who received a liver transplant. The T cells may come from the graft donor.

The chain employs TRBV27 and TRBJ2-3, with TRBD2 matching 13 bases. The ends lost 5 bases at V and 6 bases at J; junction bases unmatched: 5. The CDR3 covers 15 residues. Germline lookup yields CDR1 MNHEY and CDR2 SMNVEV (reference sequence). CDR3 sequence reads: CASSPTGLAGDTQYF. The DNA for the CDR3 is TGTGCCAGCAGTCCTACGGGACTAGCGGGGGATACGCAGTATTTT.

As for this clone: Other DNA sequences in the same sample also yield this CDR3. The CDR3 DNA follows: TGCGCCAGCAGCCCCCTACAGGGTCGAGGGACCGAAGCTTTCTTT. This gives the protein CASSPLQGRGTEAFF. This chain uses TRBV4-1 with TRBJ1-1; the D gene is possibly TRBD1 (6 bases). V was cut by 4 bases and J by 8 bases, with 20 bases left in between. CDR1 is MGHRA, CDR2 YSYEKL, per germline. The CDR3 covers 15 residues.

In this sample, this clone turned up once. This chain joins TRBV7-9 and TRBJ2-2; D uncertain. Germline loops: CDR1 SEHNR, CDR2 FQNEAQ (reference sequence). The ends were cut back, 0 bases at V and 3 bases at J, with 5 bases in the middle. CDR3 length: 14 residues. CDR3 amino acids: CASSLARDTGELFF. The CDR3 region has the DNA TGTGCCAGCAGCTTAGCCCGGGACACCGGGGAGCTGTTTTTT.

The rearrangement uses TRBV6-5 and TRBJ2-2, with no clear D. CDR3 length: 15 amino acids. The germline V and J ends were trimmed by 3 bases and 2 bases, with 10 bases remaining between them. CDR1 is MNHEY and CDR2 is SVGAGI in the germline V gene. CDR3 in DNA: TGTGCCAGCAGTTATGGCATATCAAACACCGGGGAGCTGTTTTTT. Its translation: CASSYGISNTGELFF.

The chain recombines TRBV28 with TRBJ2-5; D might be TRBD1 (5 bases). The CDR3 extends over 13 amino acids. Between the trimmed V and J ends, which lost 6 bases and 1 base, there was a span of 9 bases. Germline CDR1 reads MDHEN; CDR2 reads SYDVKM. CDR3 in amino acids: CASRSRAQETQYF. DNA of the CDR3: TGTGCCAGCAGATCCAGGGCCCAAGAGACCCAGTACTTC.

The V gene is TRBV7-8, the J gene TRBJ2-5; D is possibly TRBD1 or TRBD2 (5 bases each). The length of the CDR3 is 18 residues. Germline CDR1 and CDR2: SGHVS and FQNEAQ. The V and J ends lost 3 bases and 4 bases respectively, with 24 bases between them. The CDR3 is CASSFWGSRDLLRETQYF. CDR3 in DNA: TGTGCCAGCAGCTTTTGGGGCAGTCGGGACCTCTTGCGAGAGACCCAGTACTTC.

The chain links TRBV4-1 to TRBJ1-2; D possibly corresponds to TRBD1 (5 bases). The V end was cut by 0 bases, the J end by 8 bases, with 13 bases between. The germline V gene has CDR1 MGHRA and CDR2 YSYEKL. The CDR3 runs to 14 residues. The CDR3 sequence: CASSQDRREWGYTF. The CDR3 nucleotides are TGCGCCAGCAGCCAAGATCGCAGGGAGTGGGGCTACACCTTC.

This clone came up once. V is TRBV5-6 and J is TRBJ2-1, with D unresolved. Per the germline V gene, CDR1 is SGHDT and CDR2 is YYEEEE. Between the trimmed V and J ends, which lost 6 bases and 4 bases, there was a span of 14 bases. The length of the CDR3 is 14 residues. The CDR3 spells CASNSAFRYNEQFF. The CDR3 nucleotides are TGTGCCAGCAACTCCGCATTCCGGTACAATGAGCAGTTCTTC.

This clone has just one count. The chain carries TRBV2 and TRBJ2-1; TRBD2 matches at 10 bases. J lost 7 bases, V lost 6 bases, and 6 bases had no gene match. The CDR3 runs to 14 residues. From germline, CDR1 is SNHLY and CDR2 FYNNEI. DNA of the CDR3: TGTGCCAGCAGAATAGCGGGAGGTTGGAATGAGCAGTTCTTC. It yields the protein CASRIAGGWNEQFF.

This rearrangement joins TRBV6-5 to TRBJ2-1, with TRBD2 identical over 8 bases. Germline loops: CDR1 MNHEY, CDR2 SVGAGI. Trimming removed 2 bases from V and 2 bases from J; junction bases left unmatched: 2. This CDR3 comprises 15 residues. CDR3 DNA: TGTGCCAGCAGTTACGACGGGGGGGCCTACAATGAGCAGTTCTTC. As protein: CASSYDGGAYNEQFF.

This chain links TRBV27 with TRBJ2-1; possibly TRBD1 for D (5 bases). The CDR3 is 19 amino acids. The V end lost 1 base, the J end lost 1 base, and 20 bases lay between the germline ends. Germline V CDR1 and CDR2: MNHEY, SMNVEV (reference sequence). The CDR3 protein is CASSLLGQGLLSSYNEQFF. The CDR3 nucleotides read TGTGCCAGCAGTTTATTGGGGCAGGGCCTACTATCATCCTACAATGAGCAGTTCTTC.

This chain joins TRBV4-1 and TRBJ1-2, with D hard to call. Trimming cost V 4 bases and J 1 base, with 19 bases left between them. Germline V gene sequence: CDR1 MGHRA, CDR2 YSYEKL. The CDR3 is made up of 17 amino acids. The DNA of the CDR3 is TGCGCCAGCAGCCCTTCTAGGACTCGGTCCCTTAACTATGGCTACACCTTC. Translating gives CASSPSRTRSLNYGYTF.

The chain is built from TRBV10-3 and TRBJ2-1; TRBD2 is a possible D gene (6 bases). Germline CDR1 and CDR2: ENHRY and SYGVKD. The CDR3 is made up of 16 amino acids. Trimming removed 0 bases from V and 7 bases from J, with 16 bases in between. CDR3 amino acids: CAISESGGMRRNEQFF. DNA for the CDR3: TGTGCCATCAGTGAGTCCGGCGGGATGAGGAGAAATGAGCAGTTCTTC.

This chain joins TRBV7-9 and TRBJ2-2; tentatively, D is TRBD1 (6 bases). Trimming took 5 bases from V and 0 from J, leaving 19 bases between them. The CDR3 is 18 amino acids. Germline-derived CDR1 and CDR2 are SEHNR and FQNEAQ (reference sequence). This CDR3 reads CASSGLFRDTANTGELFF. Here the CDR3 DNA reads TGTGCCAGCAGCGGTCTATTCCGGGACACTGCGAACACCGGGGAGCTGTTTTTT.

The chain has TRBV5-6 and TRBJ1-5; weak D call: TRBD1 (5 bases). The CDR3 loop spans 13 amino acids. V was pared by 3 bases and J by 4 bases, with 8 bases between. Germline V lookup: CDR1 SGHDT, CDR2 YYEEEE. CDR3 DNA: TGTGCCAGCAGCTGGGGCGGGAATCAGCCCCAGCATTTT. As protein: CASSWGGNQPQHF.

This clone was picked up a small number of times. This rearrangement joins TRBV7-9 to TRBJ1-1, with 9 positions matching TRBD1. The CDR3 has 15 amino acids. Germline V gene data show CDR1 as SEHNR and CDR2 as FQNEAQ (reference sequence). The V segment lost 4 bases and the J segment 5 bases; nucleotides outside the gene matches: 8. This CDR3 reads CASSSGQGRITEAFF. CDR3 bases: TGTGCCAGCAGCTCAGGACAGGGGCGGATAACTGAAGCTTTCTTT.

The V and J genes are TRBV19 and TRBJ2-6; 8 nucleotides agree with TRBD2. Per the germline V gene, CDR1 is LNHDA and CDR2 is SQIVND (reference sequence). The J segment lost 4 bases and the V segment lost 4 bases, leaving 3 bases of the junction unmatched. This CDR3 is 15 amino acids long. CDR3 nucleotides: TGTGCCAGTAGTACCCCGGGAGGGGGGGCCAACGTCCTGACTTTC. Encoded protein: CASSTPGGGANVLTF.

This clone was recorded once. The rearrangement uses TRBV7-9 and TRBJ1-1; no definite D call. CDR1 is SEHNR, CDR2 FQNEAQ, per germline (reference sequence). Trimming removed 3 bases from V and 3 bases from J, with 17 bases in between. CDR3 length: 16 amino acids. The CDR3 DNA follows: TGTGCCAGCAGCTTTCGGTTTCAGACTGGCGACACTGAAGCTTTCTTT. Amino acid sequence: CASSFRFQTGDTEAFF.

V gene TRBV27 combines with J gene TRBJ2-2; the D is unclear. CDR1 is MNHEY and CDR2 is SMNVEV in the germline V gene (reference sequence). The CDR3 spans 12 residues. V lost 5 bases and J lost 4, with 5 bases in between. The CDR3: CASSILTGELFF. CDR3 nucleotides: TGTGCCAGCAGTATCCTCACCGGGGAGCTGTTTTTT.

The rearrangement uses TRBV9 and TRBJ2-1, with D possibly being TRBD1 (5 bases). The CDR3 runs to 16 residues. The V and J ends lost 1 base and 0 bases respectively, with 11 bases between them. Germline lookup yields CDR1 SGDLS and CDR2 YYNGEE. In DNA, the CDR3 is TGTGCCAGCAGCGTAACCCAGGGTGGCTCCTACAATGAGCAGTTCTTC. As protein: CASSVTQGGSYNEQFF.

CDR3 bases: TGTGCCAGCAGCTCAGAGGGACAGGGGCACGAGCAGTACTTC. Its protein is CASSSEGQGHEQYF. This rearrangement joins TRBV5-8 to TRBJ2-7; 10 bases line up with TRBD1. This CDR3 is built from 14 residues. Germline CDR1 reads SGHTS; CDR2 reads YDEGEE. Losses at the gene ends were 3 bases for V and 5 bases for J; bases not matched to a gene: 5.

This clone was recorded a few times. This sequence joins TRBV7-8 and TRBJ1-5; tentative D call: TRBD1 (6 bases). Germline lookup yields CDR1 SGHVS and CDR2 FQNEAQ. This CDR3 comprises 16 residues. Trimming removed 1 base from V and 9 bases from J, with 19 bases in between. CDR3 protein: CASSLGRGADLGPQHF. CDR3 DNA: TGTGCCAGCAGCTTAGGCCGGGGGGCAGACCTAGGGCCCCAGCATTTT.

This clone has just a few counts. The chain combines TRBV11-3 with TRBJ2-1, with D possibly TRBD2 on 6 matching bases. This CDR3 has 16 amino acids. Germline CDR1 is SGHNT and CDR2 is YENEEA. Trimming removed 4 bases from V and 1 base from J, with 14 bases in between. The CDR3 reads CASSSSRRGSYNEQFF. CDR3 DNA sequence: TGTGCCAGCAGCTCCTCCAGGCGGGGTTCCTACAATGAGCAGTTCTTC.

The gene calls are TRBV5-1 and TRBJ2-7; D possibly corresponds to TRBD1 (6 bases). Germline lookup yields CDR1 SGHRS and CDR2 YFSETQ. V was clipped by 0 bases and J by 2 bases, with 18 bases between them. The CDR3 contains 17 residues. CDR3 nucleotides: TGCGCCAGCAGCTTGGACCCCACTACAGGGCTCACCTACGAGCAGTACTTC. Translating gives CASSLDPTTGLTYEQYF.

V is TRBV4-3 and J is TRBJ2-7, with TRBD1 matching 7 bases. V shed 0 bases and J 5 bases; nucleotides not matched to a gene: 16. The CDR3 runs to 18 residues. Per the germline V gene, CDR1 is LGHNA and CDR2 is YSLEER. The CDR3 region has the DNA TGCGCCAGCAGCCAAGATCTCTTAGACAGGGAAGGAGTCCACGAGCAGTACTTC. The encoded protein is CASSQDLLDREGVHEQYF.

The chain employs TRBV6-4 and TRBJ2-2; D is unclear. In germline, CDR1 is MRHNA, CDR2 SNTAGT. Trimming took off 2 bases at V and 6 bases at J, with 7 bases between the two ends. The CDR3 consists of 13 residues. The CDR3: CASSDGVSGELFF. In DNA form, the CDR3 reads TGTGCCAGCAGTGACGGGGTGTCCGGGGAGCTGTTTTTT.

This chain links TRBV18 with TRBJ1-2; D is uncertain. Per germline, CDR1 KGHSH and CDR2 LQKENI. Trimming left V 3 bases short and J 6 bases short, with 14 bases between. The CDR3 has 14 residues. The CDR3 sequence: CASSPAGNGHGYTF. CDR3 DNA sequence: TGTGCCAGCTCACCGGCGGGGAATGGGCATGGCTACACCTTC.

In this sample, this clone turned up once. The chain employs TRBV27 and TRBJ2-7, with 13 bases lining up with TRBD2. V was clipped by 5 bases and J by 7 bases; unmatched bases: 8. Germline CDR1 reads MNHEY; CDR2 reads SMNVEV (reference sequence). This CDR3 is built from 15 residues. The CDR3 DNA follows: TGTGCCAGCAGTCTCACTAGCGGGAGGGCTGGGGAGCAGTACTTC. It yields the protein CASSLTSGRAGEQYF.

In nucleotides, the CDR3 is TGTGCCAGCAGTTCGACAGGGGGTGGCTACACCTTC. It codes for CASSSTGGGYTF. This chain links TRBV27 with TRBJ1-2; 9 nucleotides align to TRBD1. V lost 4 bases, J lost 7 bases, and 1 base stayed unmatched. This CDR3 is built from 12 residues. Germline loops: CDR1 MNHEY, CDR2 SMNVEV (reference sequence).